The 10 T cell receptor beta chains given below trace back to one sample, sequenced in a study of siplizumab effects on memory and regulatory T cells. Assay used: immunoSEQ multiplex PCR; TCRdb lists only in-frame clones, some missing. In the table there are some 100,000 clones, approximately 94% of which are singletons. The sample comprised non-Treg CD4+ T cells sorted from blood. These receptors all come from a human donor in good health.

The V call is TRBV30, the J call TRBJ2-7, with D perhaps given as TRBD1 or TRBD2 (6 bases each). V lost 5 bases and J 0 bases, leaving 20 bases between the germline ends. The germline V gene encodes CDR1 GTSNPN and CDR2 SVGIG (reference sequence). The CDR3 totals 16 residues. CDR3 DNA sequence: TGTGCCTGGCAAACTAGGGGGGCGGAGAGCTCCTACGAGCAGTACTTC. Translated: CAWQTRGAESSYEQYF.

About this clone: Other DNA sequences in the same sample also yield this CDR3. The V gene is TRBV5-1, the J gene TRBJ2-5, with D possibly matching TRBD2 (5 bases). Deletions cut 2 bases from V and 4 bases from J, with 9 bases between. CDR1 and CDR2 from the germline V gene are SGHRS and YFSETQ. The CDR3 is 13 residues long. The CDR3 is CASSFGGRETQYF. CDR3 in DNA: TGCGCCAGCAGCTTCGGAGGCCGAGAGACCCAGTACTTC.

This sequence joins TRBV6-5 and TRBJ1-3; D gene uncertain. The CDR3 consists of 15 residues. CDR1 MNHEY and CDR2 SVGAGI come from the germline V gene. V was trimmed by 2 bases and J by 0 bases, leaving 8 bases between them. The CDR3 sequence is CASSYGKTSGNTIYF. CDR3 in DNA: TGTGCCAGCAGTTACGGTAAAACCTCTGGAAACACCATATATTTT.

CDR3: CASSLAGQYYEQYF. The CDR3 nucleotides read TGTGCCAGCAGCTTGGCTGGACAGTACTACGAGCAGTACTTC. J is TRBJ2-7 and V is TRBV5-8, with TRBD1 as a possible D gene (6 bases). Germline lookup yields CDR1 SGHTS and CDR2 YDEGEE. This CDR3 comprises 14 residues. V was shortened by 0 bases and J by 3 bases, with 10 bases between the two germline ends.

The chain carries TRBV6-1 and TRBJ1-4; TRBD1 is a possible D gene (6 bases). Germline values: CDR1 MNHNS, CDR2 SASEGT. The CDR3 is made up of 15 amino acids. Trimming cost V 0 bases and J 5 bases, with 10 bases left between them. The CDR3 loop reads CASSEARGGNEKLFF. The CDR3 DNA follows: TGTGCCAGCAGTGAAGCGAGGGGGGGAAATGAAAAACTGTTTTTT.

The chain links TRBV6-6 to TRBJ2-3; 8 bases match TRBD1. V dropped 0 bases and J dropped 5; count of bases not matched to a gene: 4. The CDR3 is 15 amino acids. Germline lookup yields CDR1 MNHNY and CDR2 SVGAGI (reference sequence). Here the CDR3 reads CASSYSGRGQDTQYF. The DNA of the CDR3 is TGTGCCAGCAGTTACTCGGGCAGGGGGCAAGATACGCAGTATTTT.

The rearrangement uses TRBV5-1 and TRBJ1-4, with D perhaps TRBD1 (5 bases). The CDR3 loop spans 14 amino acids. CDR1 SGHRS and CDR2 YFSETQ come from the germline V gene. Trimming stripped 4 bases from V and 8 bases from J, with 15 bases between. The CDR3 is CASSPPLGEEKLFF. The CDR3 nucleotides read TGCGCCAGCAGCCCTCCCTTAGGGGAAGAAAAACTGTTTTTT.

The chain combines TRBV5-8 with TRBJ1-2, with TRBD1 as a possible D gene (6 bases). The CDR3 covers 12 residues. V was trimmed by 4 bases and J by 8 bases, leaving 12 bases between them. The germline CDR1 and CDR2 sequences are SGHTS and YDEGEE. The CDR3 region is CASSRTGGGYTF. CDR3 nucleotide sequence: TGTGCCAGCAGCCGGACGGGGGGCGGCTACACCTTC.

The chain uses TRBV14 and TRBJ1-1, with D perhaps TRBD1 (6 bases). The V gene lost 4 bases and the J gene lost 1 base, with 19 bases spanning the gap. The CDR3 runs to 17 residues. CDR1 and CDR2 (germline): SGHDN, FVKESK. DNA of the CDR3: TGTGCCAGCAGCCTGTTTTTCTCTCGGACAGCGAACACTGAAGCTTTCTTT. As protein: CASSLFFSRTANTEAFF.

The chain joins TRBV6-1 to TRBJ2-1; TRBD2 aligns across 9 bases. The V gene end was trimmed by 3 bases and the J gene end by 7 bases; junction bases not matched to a gene: 4. The CDR3 sequence is 14 residues long. Germline V gene lookup returns CDR1 MNHNS and CDR2 SASEGT. The CDR3 DNA sequence: TGTGCCAGCAGTGACAGACTAGCGGTTAATGAGCAGTTCTTC. As protein: CASSDRLAVNEQFF.